This T cell receptor beta chain is drawn from a study of blood T cell repertoires in COVID-19. Study background: Acute and convalescent COVID-19 specimens originated in the United States, Italy and Spain. T cells, B-cell-depleted T cells, or PBMCs supplied cDNA or gDNA.

V trimming: 5 bases; J trimming: 8 bases; junction bases outside the gene matches: 9. This CDR3 has 15 residues. CDR1 is MNHNY, CDR2 SVGAGI, per germline (reference sequence). Per the authors' pipeline: Counts of nucleated cells, estimated from reference gene primer amplification, were obtained. Using immunoSEQ multiplex PCR, the repertoire was profiled, and TCRdb retains in-frame clones only, with some absent. V and J calls and clone size follow that table, whereas D and trimming were derived from the DNA. The table includes 200,000 or so clones, 70% to 85% detected once. This chain joins TRBV6-6 and TRBJ1-4; 9 nucleotides match TRBD1. Sequenced input: peripheral blood. This TCR was recovered from a woman aged 25 to 39 with acute or convalescent COVID-19. The CDR3 DNA is TGTGCCAGCAGTACCCCACAGGGGGCAAAAGAAAAACTGTTTTTT. Encoded protein: CASSTPQGAKEKLFF.